These 30 T cell receptor beta chains were sequenced from one sample in a study of shared T cell receptors in the human thymus. Libraries were prepared by immunoSEQ multiplex PCR; TCRdb keeps only in-frame clonotypes and omits some of them. The repertoire has some 700,000 clones, approximately 83% of them found once; the top ten carry about 0.0098%. These data were likewise used in another study, on human thymus T cells.

Sequencing input: thymocytes. The receptors were gathered from a girl less than two years old with a congenital heart defect.

The chain combines TRBV10-3 with TRBJ1-2, with D unclear. Deletions cut 8 bases from V and 4 bases from J, with 8 bases between. The CDR3 runs to 11 residues. The germline gives CDR1 ENHRY, CDR2 SYGVKD. The CDR3 protein is CAIGGPYGYTF. DNA for the CDR3: TGTGCCATCGGAGGGCCCTATGGCTACACCTTC.

This clone was observed a handful of times. This chain links TRBV7-6 with TRBJ2-7; 11 bases match TRBD1. Trimming took 3 bases from V and 6 from J; bases not matched to a gene: 1. Germline V CDR1 and CDR2: SGHVS, FNYEAQ. The CDR3 is 13 residues long. The CDR3 reads CASSFGTGGEQYF. The CDR3 DNA reads TGTGCCAGCAGCTTCGGGACAGGGGGCGAGCAGTACTTC.

In its sample, this clone was seen a few times. The V call is TRBV5-1, the J call TRBJ1-4, with TRBD1 matching 9 bases. The CDR3 has 13 amino acids. The V segment lost 4 bases and the J segment 13 bases; nucleotides outside the gene matches: 8. Germline loops: CDR1 SGHRS, CDR2 YFSETQ. The CDR3 protein is CASSPGTGPLLFF. Here the CDR3 DNA reads TGCGCCAGCAGCCCCGGGACAGGGCCGCTACTGTTTTTT.

The chain recombines TRBV30 with TRBJ2-7; the D gene is possibly TRBD1 (6 bases). Germline-derived CDR1 and CDR2 are GTSNPN and SVGIG (reference sequence). Trimming shortened V by 6 bases and J by 0 bases, and 30 bases separated the two germline ends. The CDR3 sequence is 19 residues long. The CDR3 region has the DNA TGTGCCTGTAAAATCCCCCGGGACACAACAAAGACAATCTCCTACGAGCAGTACTTC. Its translation: CACKIPRDTTKTISYEQYF. The full variable domain, with the rest looked up from reference TRBV30 and TRBJ2-7, is SQTIHQWPATLVQPVGSPLSLECTVEGTSNPNLYWYRQAAGRGLQLLFYSVGIGQISSEVPQNLSASRPQDRQFILSSKKLLLSDSGFYLCACKIPRDTTKTISYEQYFGPGTRLTVT.

This clone was seen only a few times. The rearrangement joins TRBV5-1 to TRBJ2-5; perhaps TRBD2 as D (5 bases). The germline CDR1 and CDR2 sequences are SGHRS and YFSETQ. Deletions cut 4 bases from V and 5 bases from J, with 18 bases between. This CDR3 contains 15 residues. CDR3 DNA: TGCGCCAGCAGCAAGCAGACTGCACGAGGGGAGACCCAGTACTTC. The encoded protein is CASSKQTARGETQYF. Using reference TRBV5-1 and TRBJ2-5 for the parts outside the CDR3, the full variable domain is KAGVTQTPRYLIKTRGQQVTLSCSPISGHRSVSWYQQTPGQGLQFLFEYFSETQRNKGNFPGRFSGRQFSNSRSEMNVSTLELGDSALYLCASSKQTARGETQYFGPGTRLLVL.

The rearrangement uses TRBV10-3 and TRBJ1-2; 7 bases are a match to TRBD1. CDR3 size: 17 residues. Trimming at V came to 10 bases and at J to 5 bases, leaving 22 bases not matched to a gene. Per the germline V gene, CDR1 is ENHRY and CDR2 is SYGVKD. CDR3 in DNA: TGTGCCACCCTGGGTAATATTAACAGGGGTCCAAATTATGGCTACACCTTC. Translation: CATLGNINRGPNYGYTF.

V is TRBV28 and J is TRBJ1-1, with D maybe TRBD1 (5 bases). Trimming removed 8 bases from V and 5 bases from J, with 12 bases in between. The CDR3 totals 12 residues. The germline V gene has CDR1 MDHEN and CDR2 SYDVKM. CDR3 in DNA: TGTGCCAGCGGGTGGGGGGGGACTGAAGCTTTCTTT. Its translation: CASGWGGTEAFF.

The chain is built from TRBV2 and TRBJ1-1, with a tentative D call TRBD1 (5 bases). V shed 2 bases and J shed 1 base, with 8 bases lying between them. Germline CDR1 reads SNHLY; CDR2 reads FYNNEI. This CDR3 comprises 14 residues. CDR3 sequence: CASSEFQGNTEAFF. CDR3 bases: TGTGCCAGCAGTGAATTTCAGGGGAACACTGAAGCTTTCTTT.

The chain joins TRBV6-1 to TRBJ1-2; 7 bases match TRBD1. The junction had 9 bases not matched to a gene; V was cut back by 8 bases and J by 3 bases. The CDR3 consists of 14 residues. Germline V gives CDR1 MNHNS, CDR2 SASEGT. CDR3 nucleotide sequence: TGTGCCAGCGAACCCCGAGGGACAGACTATGGCTACACCTTC. Amino acid sequence: CASEPRGTDYGYTF.

The chain recombines TRBV9 with TRBJ2-5; D possibly corresponds to TRBD1 (5 bases). The end of the DNA fits TRBJ2-7 better, so the J call may be wrong. The CDR3 is 12 residues long. Looked up from germline, CDR1 is SGDLS and CDR2 is YYNGEE. The CDR3 DNA follows: TGTGCCAGCAGCGGACAGAGCTACGAGCAGTACTTC. Its translation is CASSGQSYEQYF.

The rearrangement links TRBV4-1 to TRBJ2-1; 7 bases are shared with TRBD1. Germline CDR1 MGHRA, CDR2 YSYEKL. The ends lost 3 bases at V and 9 bases at J; junction bases unmatched: 5. This CDR3 has 13 amino acids. DNA for the CDR3: TGCGCCAGCAGCCATGACAGGGTGAGTGAGCAGTTCTTC. Its translation: CASSHDRVSEQFF.

The V gene is TRBV6-1, the J gene TRBJ2-1, with TRBD2 matching over 11 bases. V dropped 3 bases and J dropped 11; count of bases not matched to a gene: 9. The CDR3 loop spans 15 amino acids. In germline, CDR1 is MNHNS, CDR2 SASEGT. CDR3 in DNA: TGTGCCAGCAGTGAGTTAGCGGGGGGGACAAGGAAGCAGTTCTTC. Amino acids: CASSELAGGTRKQFF.

The chain recombines TRBV28 with TRBJ1-1; 8 bases fit TRBD1. The CDR3 covers 14 residues. Per germline, CDR1 MDHEN and CDR2 SYDVKM. The V gene end was trimmed by 6 bases and the J gene end by 2 bases; junction bases not matched to a gene: 5. The CDR3 region is CASRAGTGNTEAFF. The CDR3 DNA reads as TGTGCCAGCAGGGCCGGGACAGGTAACACTGAAGCTTTCTTT.

This clone came up a few times. The chain couples TRBV25-1 to TRBJ1-1; D is undetermined. CDR3 size: 13 residues. Germline CDR1 is MGHDK and CDR2 is SYGVNS. V was clipped by 4 bases and J by 3 bases, with 9 bases between them. The CDR3 sequence is CASSGLLDTEAFF. The CDR3 DNA reads TGTGCCAGCAGTGGCCTATTGGACACTGAAGCTTTCTTT.

This chain's CDR3 is CSASPRGAFF. In DNA, the CDR3 is TGCAGTGCTAGTCCCCGGGGGGCTTTCTTT. The chain links TRBV20-1 to TRBJ1-1; possibly TRBD1 for D (5 bases). The germline V gene has CDR1 DFQATT and CDR2 SNEGSKA (reference sequence). The CDR3 length is 10 residues. Trimming removed 3 bases from V and 11 bases from J, with 10 bases in between.

This clone was recorded only once. The chain links TRBV13 to TRBJ2-7; 7 positions agree with TRBD1. Germline V gene sequence: CDR1 PRHDT, CDR2 FYEKMQ (reference sequence). The CDR3 sequence is 13 residues long. With V trimmed by 5 bases and J by 3 bases, 4 bases remained unmatched. CDR3 region: CASSPRTGYEQYF. The CDR3, as DNA: TGTGCCAGCAGCCCTAGGACAGGCTACGAGCAGTACTTC. Based on the CDR3 plus reference TRBV13 and TRBJ2-7, the full variable domain is AAGVIQSPRHLIKEKRETATLKCYPIPRHDTVYWYQQGPGQDPQFLISFYEKMQSDKGSIPDRFSAQQFSDYHSELNMSSLELGDSALYFCASSPRTGYEQYFGPGTRLTVT.

The chain links TRBV7-3 to TRBJ2-7; D remains ambiguous. CDR3 length: 13 residues. Germline assignment: CDR1 SGHTA and CDR2 FQGTGA. V dropped 1 base and J dropped 9 bases, with 13 bases sitting between them. CDR3 coding DNA: TGTGCCAGCAGCTTAAAATTTGGGCTGGTGCAGTACTTC. Its translation: CASSLKFGLVQYF.

The CDR3, as DNA: TGTGCCAGCAGCTTAGGCGCCGGAGATACGCAGTATTTT. Amino acids: CASSLGAGDTQYF. The rearrangement uses TRBV11-2 and TRBJ2-3; no clear D. This CDR3 comprises 13 residues. From germline, CDR1 is SGHAT and CDR2 FQNNGV. The V end was cut by 1 base, the J end by 5 bases, with 7 bases between.

The chain uses TRBV5-4 and TRBJ2-1, with 11 bases fitting TRBD2. This CDR3 spans 19 amino acids. V lost 0 bases to trimming and J lost 0 bases; unmatched junction nucleotides: 8. Germline CDR1 reads SGHNT; CDR2 reads YYREEE (reference sequence). The CDR3 DNA sequence: TGTGCCAGCAGCTTGGACGGGACTAGCGGACGAAGCTCCTACAATGAGCAGTTCTTC. Translated: CASSLDGTSGRSSYNEQFF.

The chain uses TRBV9 and TRBJ2-1, with TRBD2 as a possible D gene (5 bases). The germline V gene has CDR1 SGDLS and CDR2 YYNGEE. The CDR3 runs 15 residues. Trimming removed 3 bases from V and 0 bases from J, with 10 bases in between. The CDR3 DNA is TGTGCCAGCAGCGGCGGGCCGATCTCCTACAATGAGCAGTTCTTC. As protein: CASSGGPISYNEQFF. Based on the CDR3 plus reference TRBV9 and TRBJ2-1, the full variable domain is DSGVTQTPKHLITATGQRVTLRCSPRSGDLSVYWYQQSLDQGLQFLIQYYNGEERAKGNILERFSAQQFPDLHSELNLSSLELGDSALYFCASSGGPISYNEQFFGPGTRLTVL.

This clone was found once. The chain carries TRBV11-1 and TRBJ2-1, with TRBD1 matching over 7 bases. V dropped 5 bases and J dropped 8; count of bases not matched to a gene: 12. Germline assignment: CDR1 SGHAT and CDR2 FQDESV (reference sequence). The CDR3 extends over 15 amino acids. This CDR3 reads CASSPYNRGIDEQFF. Written as DNA, the CDR3 is TGTGCCAGCAGCCCGTACAACAGGGGAATCGATGAGCAGTTCTTC. The complete variable domain, with remaining parts taken from reference TRBV11-1 and TRBJ2-1, reads EAEVAQSPRYKITEKSQAVAFWCDPISGHATLYWYRQILGQGPELLVQFQDESVVDDSQLPKDRFSAERLKGVDSTLKIQPAELGDSAMYLCASSPYNRGIDEQFFGPGTRLTVL.

J is TRBJ1-2 and V is TRBV2; possible D gene TRBD1, 5 bases. The length of the CDR3 is 13 residues. The germline V gene has CDR1 SNHLY and CDR2 FYNNEI. The V end lost 8 bases, the J end lost 4 bases, and 14 bases lay between the germline ends. The CDR3: CASRTRQLYGYTF. The CDR3 DNA sequence: TGTGCCAGCCGGACGCGACAGCTCTATGGCTACACCTTC. The full variable domain, rest sourced from reference TRBV2 and TRBJ1-2, is EPEVTQTPSHQVTQMGQEVILRCVPISNHLYFYWYRQILGQKVEFLVSFYNNEISEKSEIFDDQFSVERPDGSNFTLKIRSTKLEDSAMYFCASRTRQLYGYTFGSGTRLTVV.

Only a few counts were recorded for this clone. V usage is TRBV7-9 and J usage is TRBJ2-5; no firm D call. The CDR3 contains 16 residues. Germline V CDR1 and CDR2: SEHNR, FQNEAQ (reference sequence). V lost 5 bases to trimming and J lost 2 bases, with 18 bases between them. The CDR3 spells CASSLRHSSFQETQYF. DNA for the CDR3: TGTGCCAGCAGCCTCCGACATTCGTCCTTTCAAGAGACCCAGTACTTC.

The chain employs TRBV7-6 and TRBJ1-3; TRBD1 matches at 10 bases. With 2 bases clipped from V and 8 bases from J, the junction kept 9 bases outside the gene matches. CDR3 length: 16 amino acids. Germline CDR1 SGHVS, CDR2 FNYEAQ. The DNA of the CDR3 is TGTGCCAGCAGCTTACGGACCGGGACAGGGGTGTACACCATATATTTT. It translates to CASSLRTGTGVYTIYF.

This chain links TRBV14 with TRBJ1-2; perhaps TRBD1 as D (5 bases). The length of the CDR3 is 14 residues. Germline V CDR1 and CDR2: SGHDN, FVKESK. The V end lost 2 bases, the J end lost 6 bases, and 13 bases lay between the germline ends. The CDR3 loop is CASSQFGGGDGYTF. The CDR3 coding sequence is TGTGCCAGCAGCCAATTCGGTGGGGGGGATGGCTACACCTTC.

V is TRBV5-6 and J is TRBJ1-2; weak D call: TRBD1 (5 bases). Trimming removed 0 bases at V and 12 bases at J, with 12 bases between. Germline V gene data show CDR1 as SGHDT and CDR2 as YYEEEE. The CDR3 consists of 12 residues. The CDR3 bases are TGTGCCAGCAGCTTGGTGCAGGGTGAGAACACCTTC. This encodes CASSLVQGENTF. Drawing the rest from reference TRBV5-6 and TRBJ1-2, the complete variable domain is DAGVTQSPTHLIKTRGQQVTLRCSPKSGHDTVSWYQQALGQGPQFIFQYYEEEERQRGNFPDRFSGHQFPNYSSELNVNALLLGDSALYLCASSLVQGENTFGSGTRLTVV.

J is TRBJ1-1 and V is TRBV6-5; TRBD1 might be the D (6 bases). Per the germline V gene, CDR1 is MNHEY and CDR2 is SVGAGI. The V end was cut by 6 bases, the J end by 5 bases, with 7 bases between. The CDR3 length is 11 residues. The CDR3 nucleotides read TGTGCCAGCAGGCAGGGGACTGAAGCTTTCTTT. This gives the protein CASRQGTEAFF.

The chain carries TRBV4-1 and TRBJ2-1; TRBD1 matches at 9 bases. Germline-derived CDR1 and CDR2 are MGHRA and YSYEKL. V was clipped by 0 bases and J by 6 bases; unmatched bases: 3. This CDR3 contains 15 residues. In nucleotides, the CDR3 is TGCGCCAGCAGCCAAGAACAGGGGGCGCGCAATGAGCAGTTCTTC. This encodes CASSQEQGARNEQFF.

The chain is built from TRBV11-2 and TRBJ1-4, with D possibly being TRBD1 (6 bases). The CDR3 totals 14 residues. Germline CDR1 and CDR2: SGHAT and FQNNGV. Trimming cost V 10 bases and J 8 bases, with 20 bases left between them. The CDR3 region is CATRGADHREKLFF. CDR3 nucleotides: TGTGCCACCCGGGGGGCAGACCATAGAGAAAAACTGTTTTTT.

The chain employs TRBV29-1 and TRBJ2-7; 10 bases match TRBD2. There are 14 residues in the CDR3. CDR1 is SQVTM, CDR2 ANQGSEA, per germline. The V segment lost 6 bases and the J segment 2 bases; nucleotides outside the gene matches: 7. This CDR3 is CSVRVAGGAYEQYF. In DNA, the CDR3 is TGCAGCGTGCGAGTAGCGGGGGGAGCCTACGAGCAGTACTTC.